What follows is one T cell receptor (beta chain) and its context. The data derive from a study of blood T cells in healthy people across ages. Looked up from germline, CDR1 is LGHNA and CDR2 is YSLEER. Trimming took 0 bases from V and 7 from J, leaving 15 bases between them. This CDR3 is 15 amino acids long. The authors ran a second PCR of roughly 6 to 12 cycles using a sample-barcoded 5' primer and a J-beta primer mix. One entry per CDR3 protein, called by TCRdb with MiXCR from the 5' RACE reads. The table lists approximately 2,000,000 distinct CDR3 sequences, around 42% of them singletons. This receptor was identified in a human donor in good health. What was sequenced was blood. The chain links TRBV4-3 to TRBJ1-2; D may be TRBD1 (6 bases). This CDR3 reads CASSQDVGGARGYTF. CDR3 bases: TGCGCCAGCAGCCAAGATGTGGGGGGCGCGCGTGGCTACACCTTC.